The T cell receptor beta chain under discussion was sequenced for a study of cytomegalovirus exposure and HLA in healthy donors. On this clone itself: Its antigen is unidentified.

General study results and limits: It was reported that TCR beta sequences correctly inferred the HLA-A and HLA-B alleles for most subjects.

The PCR had 60 Vbeta and 13 Jbeta primers. Study processing details: Among the unique TCR beta chains that a later analysis counted, about 84 million in all, about 12 million were shared. Only in-frame clones appear in the TCRdb table, and some are missing; sequencing was by immunoSEQ multiplex PCR. That table furnishes V, J and clone size, whereas the DNA furnished D and trimming. This sample's table has 150,000 to 200,000 clones. This clonotype was obtained from a man aged 25 to 45 in good health and CMV-seronegative. Sequenced sample: PBMCs.

The CDR3 DNA reads TGCGCCAGCAGCTTGACCGGACAGGGCTATGGCTACACCTTC. Its translation is CASSLTGQGYGYTF. The chain recombines TRBV5-1 with TRBJ1-2; TRBD1 matches at 8 bases. Germline values: CDR1 SGHRS, CDR2 YFSETQ. V shed 1 base, J shed 4 bases, and the junction held 3 bases outside the gene matches. The CDR3 length is 14 residues.